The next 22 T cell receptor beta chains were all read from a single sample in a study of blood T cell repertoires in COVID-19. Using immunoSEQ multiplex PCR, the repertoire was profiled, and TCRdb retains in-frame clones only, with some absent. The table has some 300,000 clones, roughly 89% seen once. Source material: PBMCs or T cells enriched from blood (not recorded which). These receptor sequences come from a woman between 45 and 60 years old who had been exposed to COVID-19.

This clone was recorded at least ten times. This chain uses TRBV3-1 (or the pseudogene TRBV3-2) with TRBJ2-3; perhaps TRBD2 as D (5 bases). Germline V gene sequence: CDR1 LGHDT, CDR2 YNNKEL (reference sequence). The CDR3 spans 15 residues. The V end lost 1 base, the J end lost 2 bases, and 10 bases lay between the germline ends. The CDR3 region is CASSQVGRTTDTQYF. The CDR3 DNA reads TGTGCCAGCAGCCAAGTGGGGAGAACCACAGATACGCAGTATTTT.

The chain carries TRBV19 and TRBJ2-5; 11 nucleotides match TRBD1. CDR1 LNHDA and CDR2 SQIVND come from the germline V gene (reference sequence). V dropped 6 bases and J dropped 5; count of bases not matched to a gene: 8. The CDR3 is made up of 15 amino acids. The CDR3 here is CASRGTGGGRETQYF. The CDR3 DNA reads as TGTGCCAGTAGGGGGACAGGGGGAGGAAGGGAGACCCAGTACTTC. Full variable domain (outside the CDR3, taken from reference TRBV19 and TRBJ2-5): DGGITQSPKYLFRKEGQNVTLSCEQNLNHDAMYWYRQDPGQGLRLIYYSQIVNDFQKGDIAEGYSVSREKKESFPLTVTSAQKNPTAFYLCASRGTGGGRETQYFGPGTRLLVL.

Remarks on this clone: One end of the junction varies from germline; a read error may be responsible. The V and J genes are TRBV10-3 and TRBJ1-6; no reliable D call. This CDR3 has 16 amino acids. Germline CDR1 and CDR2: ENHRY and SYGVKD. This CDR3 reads CAISESTALYDSPLHF. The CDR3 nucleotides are TGTGCCATCAGTGAGTCTACAGCTCTCTATGATTCACCCCTCCACTTT.

DNA for the CDR3: TGCGCCAGCAGCTGGGAGGGGGGTCCCAATGGCTACACCTTC. This gives the protein CASSWEGGPNGYTF. This sequence joins TRBV5-1 and TRBJ1-2; D is possibly TRBD1 (6 bases). The V end was cut by 3 bases, the J end by 6 bases, with 15 bases between. Germline CDR1 SGHRS, CDR2 YFSETQ. The length of the CDR3 is 14 residues.

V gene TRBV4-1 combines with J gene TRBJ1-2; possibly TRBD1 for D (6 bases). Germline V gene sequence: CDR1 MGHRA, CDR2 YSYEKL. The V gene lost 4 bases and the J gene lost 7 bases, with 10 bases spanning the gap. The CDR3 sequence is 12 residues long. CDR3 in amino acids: CASSLQGSGYTF. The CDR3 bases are TGCGCCAGCAGCCTCCAGGGGTCTGGCTACACCTTC.

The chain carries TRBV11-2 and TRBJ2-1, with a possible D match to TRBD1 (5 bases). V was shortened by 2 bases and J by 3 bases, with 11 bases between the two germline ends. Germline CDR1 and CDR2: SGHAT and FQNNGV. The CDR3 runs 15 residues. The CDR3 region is CASSLQQGGYNEQFF. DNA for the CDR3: TGTGCCAGCAGCTTACAGCAGGGTGGCTACAATGAGCAGTTCTTC.

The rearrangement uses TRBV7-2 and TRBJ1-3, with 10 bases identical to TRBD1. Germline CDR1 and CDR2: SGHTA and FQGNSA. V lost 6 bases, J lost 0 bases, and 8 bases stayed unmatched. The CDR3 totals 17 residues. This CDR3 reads CASSRGTGAYSGNTIYF. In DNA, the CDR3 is TGTGCCAGCAGTAGAGGGACAGGGGCCTACTCTGGAAACACCATATATTTT.

CDR3 region: CASSGPGQTYYEQYF. In DNA form, the CDR3 reads TGTGCCAGCAGTGGCCCGGGACAGACCTACTACGAGCAGTACTTC. This sequence joins TRBV28 and TRBJ2-7; TRBD1 matches at 7 bases. From germline, CDR1 is MDHEN and CDR2 SYDVKM. CDR3 length: 15 residues. The ends lost 5 bases at V and 3 bases at J; junction bases unmatched: 10.

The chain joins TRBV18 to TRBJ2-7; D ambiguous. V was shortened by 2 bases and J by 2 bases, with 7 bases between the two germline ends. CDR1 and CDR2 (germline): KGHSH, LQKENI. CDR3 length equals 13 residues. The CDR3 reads CASSPAETYEQYF. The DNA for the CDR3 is TGTGCCAGCTCACCAGCGGAGACCTACGAGCAGTACTTC.

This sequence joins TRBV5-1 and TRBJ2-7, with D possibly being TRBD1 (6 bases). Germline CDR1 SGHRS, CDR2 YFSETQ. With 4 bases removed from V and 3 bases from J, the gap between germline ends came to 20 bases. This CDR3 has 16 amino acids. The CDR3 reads CASSLSQGSYYYEQYF. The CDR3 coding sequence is TGCGCCAGCAGCCTTTCTCAGGGGTCCTATTACTACGAGCAGTACTTC.

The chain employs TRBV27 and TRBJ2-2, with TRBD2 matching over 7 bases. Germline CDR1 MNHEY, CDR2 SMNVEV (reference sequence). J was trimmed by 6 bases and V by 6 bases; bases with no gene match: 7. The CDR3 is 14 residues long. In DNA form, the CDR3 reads TGTGCCAGCAGCTTCTCTGCGGGGGCCGGGGAGCTGTTTTTT. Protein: CASSFSAGAGELFF.

The CDR3 DNA sequence: TGTGCCAGTAGTATTTCGGGGGACAATTCACCCCTCCACTTT. Its protein product is CASSISGDNSPLHF. The chain is built from TRBV19 and TRBJ1-6; D possibly corresponds to TRBD1 (5 bases). The germline V and J ends were trimmed by 3 bases and 7 bases, with 10 bases remaining between them. The CDR3 is made up of 14 amino acids. In germline, CDR1 is LNHDA, CDR2 SQIVND (reference sequence).

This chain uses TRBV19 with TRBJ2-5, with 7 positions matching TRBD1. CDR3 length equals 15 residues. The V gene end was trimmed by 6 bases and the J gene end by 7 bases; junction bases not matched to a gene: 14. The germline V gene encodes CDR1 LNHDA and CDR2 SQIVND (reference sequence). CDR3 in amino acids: CASSSTGAALGTQYF. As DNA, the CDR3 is TGTGCCAGTAGCTCTACAGGGGCCGCCCTTGGGACCCAGTACTTC.

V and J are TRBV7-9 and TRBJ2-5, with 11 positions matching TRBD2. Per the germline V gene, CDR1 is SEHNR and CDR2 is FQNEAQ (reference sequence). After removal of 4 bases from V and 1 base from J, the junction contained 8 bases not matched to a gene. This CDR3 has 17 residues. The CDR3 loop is CASSSQTSGATQETQYF. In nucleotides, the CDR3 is TGTGCCAGCAGCTCACAGACTAGCGGGGCGACCCAAGAGACCCAGTACTTC.

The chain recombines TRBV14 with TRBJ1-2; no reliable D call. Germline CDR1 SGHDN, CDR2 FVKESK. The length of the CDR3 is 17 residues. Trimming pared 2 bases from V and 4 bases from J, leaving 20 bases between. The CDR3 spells CASSQSHRLSTFYGYTF. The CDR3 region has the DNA TGTGCCAGCAGCCAATCCCATCGACTGAGTACCTTCTATGGCTACACCTTC.

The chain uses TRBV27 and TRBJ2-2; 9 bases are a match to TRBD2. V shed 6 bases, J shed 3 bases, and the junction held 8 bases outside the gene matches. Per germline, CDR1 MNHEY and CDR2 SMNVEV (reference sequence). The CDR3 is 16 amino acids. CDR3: CASRRIAGGDTGELFF. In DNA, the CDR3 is TGTGCCAGCAGACGTATTGCGGGGGGGGACACCGGGGAGCTGTTTTTT.

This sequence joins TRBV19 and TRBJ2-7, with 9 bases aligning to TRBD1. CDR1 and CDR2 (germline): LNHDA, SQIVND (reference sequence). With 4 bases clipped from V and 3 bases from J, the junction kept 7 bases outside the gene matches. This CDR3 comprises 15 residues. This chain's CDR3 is CASSTRTGEYYEQYF. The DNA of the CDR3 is TGTGCCAGTAGTACGCGGACAGGGGAGTACTACGAGCAGTACTTC.

The CDR3 sequence: CASALSTGNEKLFF. CDR3 in DNA: TGTGCCAGCGCCTTATCGACGGGAAATGAAAAACTGTTTTTT. The V and J genes are TRBV6-5 and TRBJ1-4, with D unresolved. Germline V gene sequence: CDR1 MNHEY, CDR2 SVGAGI. The length of the CDR3 is 14 residues. V lost 8 bases to trimming and J lost 5 bases, with 15 bases between them.

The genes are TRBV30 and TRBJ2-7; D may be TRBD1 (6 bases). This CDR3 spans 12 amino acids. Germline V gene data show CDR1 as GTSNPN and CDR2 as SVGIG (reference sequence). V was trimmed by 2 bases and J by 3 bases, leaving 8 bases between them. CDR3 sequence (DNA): TGTGCCTGGAGTCCGGACAGCTACGAGCAGTACTTC. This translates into CAWSPDSYEQYF.

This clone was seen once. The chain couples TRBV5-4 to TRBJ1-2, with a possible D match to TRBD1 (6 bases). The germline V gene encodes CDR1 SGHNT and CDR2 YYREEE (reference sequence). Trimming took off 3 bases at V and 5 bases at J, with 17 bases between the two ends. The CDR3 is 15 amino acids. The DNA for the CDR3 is TGTGCCAGCAGCTCTCAATGGGCAGGGGATTATGGCTACACCTTC. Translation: CASSSQWAGDYGYTF.

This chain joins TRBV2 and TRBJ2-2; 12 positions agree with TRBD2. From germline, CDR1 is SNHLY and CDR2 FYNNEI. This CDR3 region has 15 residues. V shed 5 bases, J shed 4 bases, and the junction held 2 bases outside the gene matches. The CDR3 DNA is TGTGCCAGCAGTTTGGGACTAGCGGGCACCGGGGAGCTGTTTTTT. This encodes CASSLGLAGTGELFF.

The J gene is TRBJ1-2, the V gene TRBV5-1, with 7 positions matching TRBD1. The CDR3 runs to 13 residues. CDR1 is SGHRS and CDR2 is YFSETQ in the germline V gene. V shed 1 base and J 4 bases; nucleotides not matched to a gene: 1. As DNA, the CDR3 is TGCGCCAGCAGCTTGTCAGGGGGCTATGGCTACACCTTC. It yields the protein CASSLSGGYGYTF.